These 10 T cell receptor beta chains share one sample of origin, sequenced in a study of cytotoxic CD8 clonotypes in ibrutinib-treated CLL. Repertoires were generated with immunoSEQ multiplex PCR, while TCRdb's copy carries only in-frame clones and drops some. The data contain a few hundred thousand clones, around four fifths of them singletons. The starting material was PBMCs, obtained before ibrutinib treatment. Receptor source: a human donor with chronic lymphocytic leukemia.

This clone was detected a few times. The DNA for the CDR3 is TGTGCCTGGAGTGTACTCCGTAGCGGGAGCCCCGGGGAGCTGTTTTTT. It specifies CAWSVLRSGSPGELFF. The chain joins TRBV30 to TRBJ2-2; 9 nucleotides align to TRBD2. There are 16 residues in the CDR3. The germline gives CDR1 GTSNPN, CDR2 SVGIG (reference sequence). J lost 6 bases, V lost 0 bases, and 8 bases had no gene match.

The genes are TRBV4-3 and TRBJ2-2; TRBD2 might be the D (5 bases). The CDR3 loop spans 16 amino acids. V shed 0 bases and J shed 8 bases, with 16 bases lying between them. Germline V gene lookup returns CDR1 LGHNA and CDR2 YSLEER. The DNA for the CDR3 is TGCGCCAGCAGCCAAGATGGGCGAGGAGGTTGGGGGGAGCTGTTTTTT. Protein sequence: CASSQDGRGGWGELFF.

The V and J genes are TRBV29-1 and TRBJ1-5; 7 nucleotides align to TRBD1. Germline lookup yields CDR1 SQVTM and CDR2 ANQGSEA. This CDR3 is 15 amino acids long. After removal of 5 bases from V and 6 bases from J, the junction contained 13 bases not matched to a gene. CDR3 amino acids: CSVSNTGVGRQPQHF. The CDR3 nucleotides read TGCAGCGTTTCTAATACAGGGGTCGGACGTCAGCCCCAGCATTTT. The entire variable domain, with the rest obtained from reference TRBV29-1 and TRBJ1-5, is as follows: SAVISQKPSRDICQRGTSLTIQCQVDSQVTMMFWYRQQPGQSLTLIATANQGSEATYESGFVIDKFPISRPNLTFSTLTVSNMSPEDSSIYLCSVSNTGVGRQPQHFGDGTRLSIL.

J is TRBJ2-7 and V is TRBV19, with 7 positions matching TRBD2. The germline gives CDR1 LNHDA, CDR2 SQIVND (reference sequence). This CDR3 is built from 15 residues. V lost 3 bases and J lost 3; bases outside the gene matches: 8. The CDR3 DNA reads as TGTGCCAGTAGTATGGTGGGGCTAGCGGTCTACGAGCAGTACTTC. The encoded protein is CASSMVGLAVYEQYF.

This chain joins TRBV19 and TRBJ2-3; D unresolved. Trimming cost V 3 bases and J 3 bases, with 19 bases left between them. Germline V gene lookup returns CDR1 LNHDA and CDR2 SQIVND (reference sequence). The CDR3 has 17 residues. CDR3: CASSITARIQTTDTQYF. DNA of the CDR3: TGTGCCAGTAGTATCACGGCTAGAATCCAAACTACAGATACGCAGTATTTT.

This rearrangement joins TRBV19 to TRBJ1-2, with D hard to call. The CDR3 sequence is 15 residues long. Per the germline V gene, CDR1 is LNHDA and CDR2 is SQIVND (reference sequence). Trimming took 7 bases from V and 4 from J, leaving 19 bases between them. The CDR3 sequence: CASNGAGIGLYGYTF. The CDR3 DNA reads as TGTGCCAGTAACGGTGCCGGGATAGGCCTCTATGGCTACACCTTC.

The chain employs TRBV5-5 and TRBJ2-7, with D possibly matching TRBD1 (6 bases). This CDR3 is built from 15 residues. Germline assignment: CDR1 SGHKS and CDR2 YYEKEE (reference sequence). Trimming left V 3 bases short and J 2 bases short, with 15 bases between. CDR3 in DNA: TGTGCCAGCAGCTGGGAACAGGGAATCACCTACGAGCAGTACTTC. It translates to CASSWEQGITYEQYF. Based on the CDR3 plus reference TRBV5-5 and TRBJ2-7, the full variable domain is DAGVTQSPTHLIKTRGQQVTLRCSPISGHKSVSWYQQVLGQGPQFIFQYYEKEERGRGNFPDRFSARQFPNYSSELNVNALLLGDSALYLCASSWEQGITYEQYFGPGTRLTVT.

This clone was counted at least ten times. The chain recombines TRBV6-4 with TRBJ2-1; 9 positions match TRBD1. Germline V gene sequence: CDR1 MRHNA, CDR2 SNTAGT. The CDR3 extends over 14 amino acids. V was clipped by 2 bases and J by 4 bases; unmatched bases: 0. CDR3 coding DNA: TGTGCCAGCAGTGACGGGACAGGGTACAATGAGCAGTTCTTC. It yields the protein CASSDGTGYNEQFF.

This clone was observed a single time. This sequence joins TRBV4-1 and TRBJ1-1, with D perhaps TRBD1 (5 bases). With 3 bases removed from V and 1 base from J, the gap between germline ends came to 18 bases. This CDR3 has 17 residues. Per germline, CDR1 MGHRA and CDR2 YSYEKL. Here the CDR3 DNA reads TGCGCCAGCAGCCAGCCATTAAGTAGGGGAGGGAACACTGAAGCTTTCTTT. Residues: CASSQPLSRGGNTEAFF.

The genes are TRBV4-3 and TRBJ2-7, with D possibly being TRBD2 (5 bases). The CDR3 is made up of 11 amino acids. The V gene's germline CDR1 is LGHNA and CDR2 YSLEER. V lost 4 bases to trimming and J lost 8 bases, with 9 bases between them. CDR3 amino acids: CASSRREQQYF. As DNA, the CDR3 is TGCGCCAGCAGCCGTAGGGAGCAGCAGTACTTC.